This note documents a single T cell receptor (beta chain) sequence. Its antigen remains unknown. Using immunoSEQ multiplex PCR, the repertoire was profiled, and TCRdb retains in-frame clones only, with some absent. Among 90,000 to 150,000 clones, approximately 90% were seen once, and the ten largest hold 2% to 3%. These data come from a study of T cell responses to AZD1222 COVID-19 vaccine. Overall study: Pooling covered second doses at about 4 or about 12 weeks.

Points from the study as a whole: Only 5 or 6 individuals given AZD1222 were seropositive at baseline. Receipt of two AZD1222 doses was followed by a rise in Spike-specific TCR breadth and depth.

CDR1 and CDR2 (germline): DFQATT, SNEGSKA (reference sequence). The CDR3 contains 14 residues. With V trimmed by 3 bases and J by 5 bases, 5 bases remained unmatched. This receptor was taken from an adult in good health. The chain carries TRBV20-1 and TRBJ1-5; TRBD1 aligns across 9 bases. The material sequenced was peripheral blood, taken on day 0 of AZD1222 vaccination. Here the CDR3 DNA reads TGCAGTGCTAGTCTGGGACAGGGACATCAGCCCCAGCATTTT. Translated: CSASLGQGHQPQHF.